Sequencing of this T cell receptor beta chain was carried out in a study of T cell responses to AZD1222 COVID-19 vaccine. Study findings and constraints: Clonal diversity was possibly underestimated; the donors were predominantly white British and more often female.

V gave up 4 bases and J gave up 10 bases, with 22 bases separating them. Germline V gives CDR1 GTSNPN, CDR2 SVGIG (reference sequence). CDR3 size: 14 residues. Remarks on this clone: Its matching antigen is unknown.

TCRdb keeps only in-frame clones here, not all; method: immunoSEQ multiplex PCR. The table shows 110,000 or so clones, with around 89% occurring only once. The clonotype originates from an adult who received the AZD1222 COVID-19 vaccine. This rearrangement joins TRBV30 to TRBJ1-1; D uncertain. The sequencing used peripheral blood, collected 28 days after the second AZD1222 dose. The CDR3 region is CAWTPGVPSLGAFF. The CDR3 DNA sequence: TGTGCCTGGACACCAGGAGTGCCATCTTTAGGAGCTTTCTTT. Full variable domain (outside the CDR3, taken from reference TRBV30 and TRBJ1-1): SQTIHQWPATLVQPVGSPLSLECTVEGTSNPNLYWYRQAAGRGLQLLFYSVGIGQISSEVPQNLSASRPQDRQFILSSKKLLLSDSGFYLCAWTPGVPSLGAFFGQGTRLTVV.